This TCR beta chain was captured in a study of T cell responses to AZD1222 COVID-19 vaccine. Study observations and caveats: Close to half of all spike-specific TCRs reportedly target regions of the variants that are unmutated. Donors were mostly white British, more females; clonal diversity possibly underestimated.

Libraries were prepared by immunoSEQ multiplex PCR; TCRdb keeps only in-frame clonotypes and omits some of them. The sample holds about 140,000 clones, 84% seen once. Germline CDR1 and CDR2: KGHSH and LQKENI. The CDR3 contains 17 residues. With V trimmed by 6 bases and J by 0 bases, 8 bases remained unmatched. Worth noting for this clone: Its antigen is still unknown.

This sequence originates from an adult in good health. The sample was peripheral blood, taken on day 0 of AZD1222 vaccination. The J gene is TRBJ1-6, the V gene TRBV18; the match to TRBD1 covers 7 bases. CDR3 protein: CASSDRTTFSYNSPLHF. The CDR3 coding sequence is TGTGCCAGCTCGGACAGGACTACCTTCTCCTATAATTCACCCCTCCACTTT.